This record covers a single TCR beta chain. Germline CDR1 is LNHDA and CDR2 is SQIVND (reference sequence). This CDR3 has 13 amino acids. Between the trimmed V and J ends, which lost 7 bases and 5 bases, there was a span of 15 bases. Clones were sequenced by immunoSEQ multiplex PCR, and TCRdb holds only the in-frame ones, with some missing. The table includes 300,000 to 450,000 clones, more than 75% detected once. The source of the sample is a study of blood T cell repertoires in COVID-19. In the study overall: There were acute and convalescent COVID-19 samples, and they came from the United States, Italy and Spain. PBMCs, B-cell-depleted T cells, or T cells provided the cDNA or gDNA that made up the material.

The chain combines TRBV19 with TRBJ2-7; no clear D gene. Sample: peripheral blood. This sequence originates from a woman in her sixties with COVID-19, enrolled during active disease. The CDR3 protein is CASTPRFSNEQYF. CDR3 nucleotide sequence: TGTGCCAGTACCCCCCGATTCAGTAACGAGCAGTACTTC.